Presented here are 14 T cell receptor beta chains from one specimen sequenced in a study of CD8 T cells in Susac syndrome. A quantity of about 0.45 to 1 ug RNA underwent reverse transcription using random hexamers. MiXCR was run by TCRdb on the immunoSEQ multiplex PCR reads, yielding one entry per CDR3 protein. The table lists fewer than 150,000 distinct CDR3 sequences, about 95% of them singletons. Sequenced: CD4+ T cells from PBMCs. The receptors were sampled from a human donor in good health.

V and J are TRBV9 and TRBJ1-2; no clear D. V lost 0 bases and J 4 bases, leaving 7 bases between the germline ends. This CDR3 spans 13 amino acids. CDR1 SGDLS and CDR2 YYNGEE come from the germline V gene. The CDR3 reads CASSVEEGYGYTF. The DNA for the CDR3 is TGTGCCAGCAGCGTAGAGGAGGGCTATGGCTACACCTTC.

The chain combines TRBV9 with TRBJ2-1; 7 nucleotides align to TRBD2. Trimming removed 1 base from V and 4 bases from J; junction bases left unmatched: 5. CDR3 length: 15 amino acids. The germline V gene has CDR1 SGDLS and CDR2 YYNGEE. The CDR3 DNA reads TGTGCCAGCAGCGTAACGGGGAGGGAATACAATGAGCAGTTCTTC. Its protein product is CASSVTGREYNEQFF.

This chain joins TRBV20-1 and TRBJ1-3; D may be TRBD1 (5 bases). Germline values: CDR1 DFQATT, CDR2 SNEGSKA (reference sequence). The CDR3 contains 13 residues. With 6 bases removed from V and 0 bases from J, the gap between germline ends came to 9 bases. The CDR3 spells CSARGGSGNTIYF. DNA for the CDR3: TGCAGTGCCCGCGGGGGCTCTGGAAACACCATATATTTT.

The chain recombines TRBV7-2 with TRBJ2-1; 7 positions agree with TRBD2. CDR3 length: 15 residues. V shed 5 bases, J shed 4 bases, and the junction held 8 bases outside the gene matches. From germline, CDR1 is SGHTA and CDR2 FQGNSA. The CDR3 nucleotides read TGTGCCAGCAGCCCCGGGGCGGGAGCATACAATGAGCAGTTCTTC. Protein product: CASSPGAGAYNEQFF.

V gene TRBV28 combines with J gene TRBJ1-2; 7 bases line up with TRBD1. V dropped 5 bases and J dropped 6; count of bases not matched to a gene: 12. Germline V gene data show CDR1 as MDHEN and CDR2 as SYDVKM. The CDR3 is 15 residues long. This CDR3 is CASSPPSRGRDGYTF. Written as DNA, the CDR3 is TGTGCCAGCAGTCCACCATCAAGGGGGCGAGATGGCTACACCTTC.

This chain connects TRBV19 to TRBJ2-1; 9 bases fit TRBD2. CDR1 and CDR2 (germline): LNHDA, SQIVND (reference sequence). This CDR3 comprises 15 residues. After removal of 7 bases from V and 1 base from J, the junction contained 5 bases not matched to a gene. CDR3 protein: CASKPTSGSYNEQFF. CDR3 bases: TGTGCCAGTAAACCGACTAGCGGTTCCTACAATGAGCAGTTCTTC.

The J gene is TRBJ2-1, the V gene TRBV25-1, with 9 bases lining up with TRBD2. Per germline, CDR1 MGHDK and CDR2 SYGVNS. The length of the CDR3 is 13 residues. With 4 bases clipped from V and 10 bases from J, the junction kept 5 bases outside the gene matches. The CDR3 sequence: CASSVGGREEQFF. The CDR3, as DNA: TGTGCCAGCAGTGTTGGCGGGAGGGAAGAGCAGTTCTTC.

The chain combines TRBV6-2 or TRBV6-3 with TRBJ2-7; 9 positions agree with TRBD1. After removal of 4 bases from V and 3 bases from J, the junction contained 10 bases not matched to a gene. CDR3 size: 16 residues. Per the germline V gene, CDR1 is MNHEY and CDR2 is SVGEGT. The CDR3 spells CASSLLPGQGYYEQYF. CDR3 coding DNA: TGTGCCAGCAGTTTACTCCCGGGACAGGGATACTACGAGCAGTACTTC.

This clonotype has a handful of counts. This chain connects TRBV6-5 to TRBJ1-3; D is undetermined. The CDR3 sequence is 16 residues long. Germline CDR1 MNHEY, CDR2 SVGAGI. V dropped 0 bases and J dropped 0 bases, with 9 bases sitting between them. The DNA for the CDR3 is TGTGCCAGCAGTTACTCAAGGAGTTACTCTGGAAACACCATATATTTT. Its protein product is CASSYSRSYSGNTIYF.

This rearrangement joins TRBV29-1 to TRBJ2-7; 8 bases agree with TRBD2. CDR1 SQVTM and CDR2 ANQGSEA come from the germline V gene. The CDR3 is 13 residues long. Losses at the gene ends were 5 bases for V and 2 bases for J; bases not matched to a gene: 5. CDR3 in amino acids: CSVQPRGAYEQYF. DNA of the CDR3: TGCAGCGTTCAACCGCGGGGGGCCTACGAGCAGTACTTC.

The chain is built from TRBV5-1 and TRBJ2-7; D gene unclear. V lost 1 base, J lost 1 base, and 9 bases lay in between. This CDR3 comprises 14 residues. Germline loops: CDR1 SGHRS, CDR2 YFSETQ. DNA for the CDR3: TGCGCCAGCAGCTTGTCGGCAGCTTCCTACGAGCAGTACTTC. This sequence encodes CASSLSAASYEQYF.

The chain combines TRBV5-6 with TRBJ2-4, with TRBD2 as a possible D gene (7 bases). In germline, CDR1 is SGHDT, CDR2 YYEEEE. This CDR3 has 16 residues. V lost 4 bases, J lost 2 bases, and 16 bases lay in between. The CDR3 loop is CASSPSGGRTKNIQYF. The CDR3 DNA is TGTGCCAGCAGCCCCTCGGGGGGCAGGACCAAAAACATTCAGTACTTC.

V is TRBV10-3 and J is TRBJ2-2; the D gene is possibly TRBD1 (6 bases). This CDR3 region has 13 residues. Trimming took off 6 bases at V and 2 bases at J, with 7 bases between the two ends. Germline loops: CDR1 ENHRY, CDR2 SYGVKD. The CDR3 coding sequence is TGTGCCATCAGGGACAGAAACACCGGGGAGCTGTTTTTT. It specifies CAIRDRNTGELFF.

This chain links TRBV10-2 with TRBJ2-1; D is perhaps TRBD1 (6 bases). This CDR3 is built from 14 residues. The germline gives CDR1 WSHSY, CDR2 SAAADI. The V gene lost 6 bases and the J gene lost 8 bases, with 17 bases spanning the gap. DNA of the CDR3: TGCGCCAGCAGAAACAGGGAGTCTAACTATGAGCAGTTCTTC. Amino acids: CASRNRESNYEQFF.